This is a list of T cell receptor beta chains from one sample in a study of blood T cell repertoires in COVID-19. The protocol was immunoSEQ multiplex PCR, while the TCRdb copy is restricted to in-frame clones and leaves out a portion. The sample includes 260,000 or so clones, about 91% of them seen just once. The sample consisted of PBMCs or T cells enriched from blood (not recorded which). These receptor sequences come from a woman aged 35 to 49 with acute COVID-19. Each CDR3 is given with its conserved first and last residue. D genes are given only for firm matches. Some rows have no size entry. The others give once, few or many, or a class for an expanded clone.

>TRBJ2-1|TRBV12-5|TRBD2|NA
TGTGCTAGTGGCCCGTCCCTAGCGGGAGATGGTAATGAGCAGTTCTTC
CASGPSLAGDGNEQFF
>TRBJ2-3|TRBV5-8|NA|NA
TGTGCCAGCGTCCAGGGGTCCCTCCCCCGCCCAGATACGCAGTATTTT
CASVQGSLPRPDTQYF
>TRBJ2-3|TRBV24-1|TRBD2|once
TGTGCCACCAGTGACCCCTCTAAGCGGGAAGATACGCAGTATTTT
CATSDPSKREDTQYF
>TRBJ2-3|TRBV10-1|TRBD1|NA
TGCGCCAGCAGTGGGGGGACAGGGAACGCAGATACGCAGTATTTT
CASSGGTGNADTQYF
>TRBJ1-1|TRBV7-6|TRBD1|few
TGTGCCAGCAGCTTAAACAGGGGGCCTGAAGCTTTCTTT
CASSLNRGPEAFF
>TRBJ1-4|TRBV19|NA|NA
TGTGCCAGTCGTAGCAGTTCAACTAATGAAAAACTGTTTTTT
CASRSSSTNEKLFF
>TRBJ2-1|TRBV14|NA|NA
TGTGCCAGCAGCCCGGAGCTTGGCAATGAGCAGTTCTTC
CASSPELGNEQFF
>TRBJ2-3|TRBV2|NA|NA
TGTGCCAGCAGTGAAATAGGGACTTTGCAGATCGCAGATACGCAGTATTTT
CASSEIGTLQIADTQYF
>TRBJ1-4|TRBV28|TRBD1|once
TGTGCCAGCAGTGACGGACAGGGGAGGAATGAAAAACTGTTTTTT
CASSDGQGRNEKLFF
>TRBJ2-7|TRBV30|NA|NA
TGTGCCTGGAGACGTACGGTGTCCTCCTACGAGCAGTACTTC
CAWRRTVSSYEQYF
>TRBJ1-4|TRBV7-2|TRBD1|few
TGTGCCAGCAGCCCACAGGGGGAAAAACTGTTTTTT
CASSPQGEKLFF
>TRBJ2-2|TRBV19|NA|once
TGTGCCAGTAGCTTAGGCAGGGACATCGCCGGGGAGCTGTTTTTT
CASSLGRDIAGELFF
>TRBJ1-1|TRBV27|TRBD1|NA
TGTGCCAGCAGCCCTCACGGACAGGCGACCACTGAAGCTTTCTTT
CASSPHGQATTEAFF
>TRBJ2-1|TRBV10-1|TRBD2|NA
TGCGCCAGCAGTGAATCGGAAGCGGGAAAAAGTTACAATGAGCAGTTCTTC
CASSESEAGKSYNEQFF
>TRBJ1-2|TRBV4-1|TRBD1|NA
TGCGCCAGCAGCCAACCAAGACAGGGGGCAGTCTATGGCTACACCTTC
CASSQPRQGAVYGYTF
>TRBJ2-3|TRBV3-1/TRBV3-2|TRBD2|NA
TGTGCCAGCAGCCGCGTAGCTCCGGGACTAGCCGCAGATACGCAGTATTTT
CASSRVAPGLAADTQYF
>TRBJ2-1|TRBV12-3/TRBV12-4|NA|NA
TGTGCCAGCTGGAGCTCCTACAATGAGCAGTTCTTC
CASWSSYNEQFF
>TRBJ2-7|TRBV7-9|TRBD2|NA
TGTGCCAGCAGCAGGACAACCGGGACTAGCGAATACGAGCAGTACTTC
CASSRTTGTSEYEQYF
>TRBJ2-1|TRBV10-1|TRBD2|NA
TGCGCCAGCAGTGAGGGGCCTAGCGGGAGAGTTCCCTACAATGAGCAGTTCTTC
CASSEGPSGRVPYNEQFF
>TRBJ1-3|TRBV28|TRBD1|once
TGTGCCAGCAACCCGGACAGGGGAGTGTACACCATATATTTT
CASNPDRGVYTIYF
>TRBJ2-5|TRBV19|TRBD1|NA
TGTGCCAGTAGTATAGGACAGGGGGCAGAGACCCAGTACTTC
CASSIGQGAETQYF
>TRBJ1-3|TRBV28|NA|NA
TGTGCCAGCACGTTTCCGACTCGAAACACCATATATTTT
CASTFPTRNTIYF
>TRBJ1-1|TRBV7-8|NA|few
TGTGCCAGCAGCTTAGATCGCAGTCTTGAAGCTTTCTTT
CASSLDRSLEAFF
>TRBJ1-5|TRBV20-1|NA|NA
TGCAGTGCTAGTGCTACCGGGACACGCAATCAGCCCCAGCATTTT
CSASATGTRNQPQHF
>TRBJ2-7|TRBV4-1|TRBD2|few
TGCGCCAGCAGCCACCGAGCGGGAGGGAACTACGAGCAGTACTTC
CASSHRAGGNYEQYF
>TRBJ1-4|TRBV29-1|NA|NA
TGCAGCGTCATGCGGGGGGAGGCTAATGAAAAACTGTTTTTT
CSVMRGEANEKLFF
>TRBJ1-2|TRBV27|TRBD1|NA
TGTGCCAGCAGTTTCGACAGGGTACGGGGCTACACCTTC
CASSFDRVRGYTF
>TRBJ2-1|TRBV7-9|TRBD2|NA
TGTGCCAGCAGATCCGGGACTAGCGGCTACAATGAGCAGTTCTTC
CASRSGTSGYNEQFF
>TRBJ1-5|TRBV24-1|TRBD1|NA
TGTGCCACCCCCCCCGACAGGGTAGGTCAGCCCCAGCATTTT
CATPPDRVGQPQHF
>TRBJ1-2|TRBV5-6|TRBD1|NA
TGTGCCAGCAGCTCCGGGACAGGGGTAGGCTACACCTTC
CASSSGTGVGYTF
>TRBJ2-1|TRBV7-9|TRBD2|NA
TGTGCCAGCAGGCTTGGACTAGCGGGAGTTGAGCAGTTCTTC
CASRLGLAGVEQFF